This TCR beta chain was observed in a study of molecular identifiers for immune sequencing clone quantification (dated by TCRdb to the late 2010s). Broadly, across the study: In a replicate experiment, RNA from roughly 21,000 or 96,000 naive CD8 T cells was split into five aliquots, four of which were sequenced. This methods study benchmarked molecular-identifier clustering-based TCR repertoire sequencing (MIDCIRS) and TCR RNA copy counting, using CD8 T cells to do so. Points the paper makes about the study in general: Spiked-in Jurkat TCR RNA equal to a single cell's worth was reported to be detectable even within one million naive CD8 T cells. Clones above 20 RNA copies held over 98% of molecules in CMV-specific effector cells but under 1% in naive cells. When barcode sub-clustering was omitted, TCR diversity was inflated by chimeric consensus sequences, with chimeras reaching as high as 47%. Highly expanded clone sizes could be underestimated because identical TCR molecules may share a barcode. Modeling estimated about 3.3 recovered TCR RNA copies per cell, compared with about 10 by digital PCR, which implies roughly 27% capture efficiency. Naive libraries contained spiked-in Jurkat TCR RNA (more than 9 copies' worth), which is not part of the donor repertoire.

To prepare the library, PCR was applied. Sequencing used a NextSeq 500. Preparation of bulk TCR libraries followed a previously described approach, with the TCR primers listed in Table S5. Total RNA was purified with the Qiagen AllPrep DNA/RNA kit. Before analysis, reads from multiple sequencing runs of one library were combined. The study's own analysis went as follows. Reads were retained only if an exact TCR constant sequence was present, and the retained reads were trimmed to 150 nt and grouped according to their 12-nt molecular barcodes. Reads in each barcode group were sub-clustered using a 15% Levenshtein threshold, and a quality-weighted consensus sequence was built for each RNA molecule. Non-functional sequences were discarded, and so were lower-count sequences lying one edit away from another sequence. Barcode sub-clusters with fewer than 20% of the maximum read count were removed, based on fitting two negative binomial distributions. TCRdb cleaned the public reads at Q25 with fastp, built clones with MiXCR and kept in-frame beta chains. A single entry per CDR3 protein holds the most common genes and DNA from its merged rows. The V and J calls shown here were made by TCRdb, not taken from the authors' results. The sample table holds approximately 590,000 distinct CDR3 sequences, of which less than 30% were seen once. The ten largest clonotypes hold approximately 0.75% of the sample.

V loses 2 bases at its end and J loses 4 bases; junction bases beyond the gene matches: 10. CDR1 and CDR2 are drawn from the germline V gene: MNHEY, SVGAGI. There are 16 amino acids in the CDR3, from cysteine to phenylalanine inclusive. Of all the DNA, just the CDR3 is kept, 48 bases in frame from base 1. Note on this clonotype: The specificity of this receptor is unknown. Per-nucleotide qualities are absent, and no much larger clonotype sits a single base away.

Libraries of naive CD8 T cells were generated from about 19,000 to 1,100,000 sorted cells, with 10%, 30% or 50% of the purified RNA used. On a BD FACSAria II, naive CD8 T cells were FACS-sorted as CD8+CD4-CCR7+CD45RA+ and collected into RLT Plus buffer. Nine to eleven TCR copies' worth of Jurkat RNA were spiked into roughly 17,000-1,100,000 naive CD8 T cell samples to test detection sensitivity. Enrichment of CD8 T cells was done with RosetteSep CD8+ T Cell Enrichment Cocktail plus Ficoll-Paque, and ACK red cell lysis came afterward. The source is a human donor in good health. Some libraries in this study had Jurkat cell RNA spiked in. Here the chain combines TRBV6-5 and TRBJ1-2; 7 bases in the junction line up with TRBD1. The sample consisted of naive CD8+ T cells from blood, with Jurkat cell RNA spiked in. This specimen's cell subset or site label, interpreted: FACS-sorted CD8+CD4-CCR7+CD45RA+ naive T cells. The nucleotide sequence is TGTGCCAGCAGTTACAACTTTCAGGGGGTTCCCTATGGCTACACCTTC. This sequence encodes CASSYNFQGVPYGYTF.